A selection of T cell receptor beta chains follows, all from one sample in a study of blood T cell repertoires in COVID-19. Clones were sequenced by immunoSEQ multiplex PCR, and TCRdb holds only the in-frame ones, with some missing. The sample has more than 200,000 clones, 86% seen once; the top ten hold around 9.6%. Sequencing was done on a sample of peripheral blood. Receptors were obtained from a woman aged 45-59 years with COVID-19, enrolled during active disease. Both conserved end residues are part of each CDR3. A D gene is named only where the DNA matches it firmly. The listing skips clone size in some rows; elsewhere it reads once, few, many or a size class.

D gene | J gene | clone size | V gene | CDR3 protein | CDR3 DNA
TRBD2 | TRBJ2-3 | once | TRBV7-7 | CASSPGLAGGYSSTDTQYF | TGTGCCAGCAGCCCTGGACTAGCGGGGGGATATTCTAGCACAGATACGCAGTATTTT
TRBD1 | TRBJ2-2 | - | TRBV19 | CASSRDRAGELFF | TGTGCCAGTAGCCGGGACAGGGCCGGGGAGCTGTTTTTT
- | TRBJ2-1 | - | TRBV9 | CASSVGSPSPSSYNEQFF | TGTGCCAGCAGCGTAGGATCCCCTAGCCCTAGCTCCTACAATGAGCAGTTCTTC
TRBD1 | TRBJ2-5 | - | TRBV13 | CASGAWVQGETQYF | TGTGCCAGCGGAGCTTGGGTACAGGGGGAGACCCAGTACTTC
TRBD2 | TRBJ2-3 | - | TRBV11-3 | CASSFETSGLNTQYF | TGTGCCAGCAGCTTTGAAACTAGCGGCTTAAATACGCAGTATTTT
- | TRBJ1-6 | - | TRBV5-1 | CASSLDRAAPSPLHF | TGCGCCAGCAGCTTGGATCGAGCCGCACCATCACCCCTCCACTTT
TRBD1 | TRBJ2-1 | once | TRBV6-2/TRBV6-3 | CASSLSTGGFYNEQFF | TGTGCCAGCAGCCTATCGACAGGGGGGTTCTACAATGAGCAGTTCTTC
TRBD2 | TRBJ2-2 | - | TRBV7-2 | CASSLLLAGGRGGELFF | TGTGCCAGCAGCTTATTGCTAGCGGGGGGGCGTGGCGGGGAGCTGTTTTTT
TRBD2 | TRBJ2-3 | - | TRBV5-1 | CASSSGLAGTTDTQYF | TGCGCCAGCAGCTCCGGACTAGCGGGGACCACAGATACGCAGTATTTT
- | TRBJ1-5 | many | TRBV12-5 | CASGSTVPSPFNQPQHF | TGTGCTAGTGGTTCGACAGTCCCCAGTCCCTTCAATCAGCCCCAGCATTTT
TRBD1 | TRBJ2-2 | once | TRBV9 | CASSFRQGQGGELFF | TGTGCCAGCAGCTTTCGACAGGGCCAAGGCGGGGAGCTGTTTTTT
TRBD1 | TRBJ2-7 | - | TRBV7-2 | CASSPTGGDLYEQYF | TGTGCCAGCAGCCCCACAGGGGGCGACCTCTACGAGCAGTACTTC
TRBD1 | TRBJ2-3 | - | TRBV19 | CASSIGDRGTRTADTQYF | TGTGCCAGTAGTATAGGGGACAGGGGGACGCGGACGGCAGATACGCAGTATTTT
- | TRBJ1-1 | - | TRBV6-5 | CAVGGRRSHTEAFF | TGTGCCGTCGGGGGGAGGAGGTCGCACACTGAAGCTTTCTTT
TRBD2 | TRBJ2-2 | once | TRBV2 | CASSSIAGASNTGELFF | TGTGCCAGCAGTTCAATAGCGGGGGCCTCGAACACCGGGGAGCTGTTTTTT
TRBD2 | TRBJ2-1 | - | TRBV6-2/TRBV6-3 | CASSYSKSLAGAKYEQFF | TGTGCCAGCAGTTACTCGAAATCCCTAGCGGGGGCGAAATATGAGCAGTTCTTC
- | TRBJ1-1 | few | TRBV6-6 | CASSLVNLAFF | TGTGCCAGCAGCCTAGTGAATTTGGCTTTCTTT
TRBD1 | TRBJ2-5 | - | TRBV5-4 | CASSQGQLQETQYF | TGTGCCAGCAGCCAGGGACAGTTACAAGAGACCCAGTACTTC
- | TRBJ2-2 | - | TRBV30 | CAWSVLAEAGELFF | TGTGCCTGGAGTGTCCTAGCCGAGGCCGGGGAGCTGTTTTTT
TRBD1 | TRBJ1-1 | - | TRBV19 | CASSTGQGALTEAFF | TGTGCCAGTAGTACGGGACAGGGGGCACTCACTGAAGCTTTCTTT